This T cell receptor beta chain was captured in a study of radiotherapy plus CTLA-4 blockade in lung cancer. On the study more broadly: Objective responses arose in roughly 18% of patients, and 25% to 35% experienced disease control. Study-wide points: Per reports, early blood T cell clone dynamics, plus interferon-beta, forecast response most strongly. Following radiotherapy plus ipilimumab, tumor-derived TCR clones expanded in the blood.

The repertoire was sequenced with immunoSEQ multiplex PCR; TCRdb's copy has only in-frame clones and lacks some. This sample has around 130,000 clones, with 85% to 90% found just once. Of note for this clone: The antigen is not known.

Sequenced here: peripheral blood, sampled from a patient treated with radiotherapy plus ipilimumab. This receptor was identified in a human donor with non-small cell lung cancer that progressed on radiotherapy plus ipilimumab.

The CDR3 here is CASFSGANVLTF. The DNA of the CDR3 is TGTGCCAGTTTCTCTGGGGCCAACGTCCTGACTTTC. The gene calls are TRBV2 and TRBJ2-6; no clear D gene. With 9 bases removed from V and 0 bases from J, the gap between germline ends came to 3 bases. The CDR3 has 12 amino acids. In germline, CDR1 is SNHLY, CDR2 FYNNEI.